Listed below are T cell receptor beta chains from one sample, sequenced in a study of blood T cell repertoires in COVID-19. Some clones are missing from TCRdb's copy, which holds only in-frame ones; the method was immunoSEQ multiplex PCR. The sample has about 41,000 clones; around nine tenths are singletons. The source material was peripheral blood. The receptors originated from a man aged 40-49 years with COVID-19, enrolled during active disease. Both conserved end residues are part of each CDR3. A D gene is named only where the DNA matches it firmly. Expanded clones get a size class; other rows say once, few or many, or leave the size out.

j_gene: TRBJ1-1; v_gene: TRBV4-1; abundance: once; d_gene: -; CDR3aa: CASSQAGLRGNTEAFF; CDR3nt: TGCGCCAGCAGCCAAGCGGGGTTACGGGGAAACACTGAAGCTTTCTTT
j_gene: TRBJ1-6; v_gene: TRBV2; abundance: -; d_gene: -; CDR3aa: CASSDRGYNSPLHF; CDR3nt: TGTGCCAGCAGTGACAGGGGCTATAATTCACCCCTCCACTTT
j_gene: TRBJ2-2; v_gene: TRBV5-1; abundance: -; d_gene: TRBD1; CDR3aa: CASSTGQGNTGELFF; CDR3nt: TGCGCCAGCAGCACGGGACAGGGGAACACCGGGGAGCTGTTTTTT
j_gene: TRBJ2-7; v_gene: TRBV20-1; abundance: -; d_gene: -; CDR3aa: CSVQAYEQYF; CDR3nt: TGCAGTGTGCAGGCCTACGAGCAGTACTTC
j_gene: TRBJ2-7; v_gene: TRBV29-1; abundance: -; d_gene: -; CDR3aa: CSVPKGGGYEQYF; CDR3nt: TGCAGCGTCCCGAAGGGGGGGGGCTACGAGCAGTACTTC
j_gene: TRBJ1-2; v_gene: TRBV28; abundance: -; d_gene: TRBD1; CDR3aa: CASSRRGQGNYGYTF; CDR3nt: TGTGCCAGCAGTAGAAGGGGACAGGGAAACTATGGCTACACCTTC
j_gene: TRBJ2-3; v_gene: TRBV7-9; abundance: once; d_gene: -; CDR3aa: CASSREASDTQYF; CDR3nt: TGTGCCAGCAGCCGAGAGGCTTCGGATACGCAGTATTTT
j_gene: TRBJ1-1; v_gene: TRBV12-3/TRBV12-4; abundance: -; d_gene: -; CDR3aa: CASRTVENTEAFF; CDR3nt: TGTGCCAGCAGAACCGTAGAGAACACTGAAGCTTTCTTT
j_gene: TRBJ1-1; v_gene: TRBV19; abundance: -; d_gene: TRBD1; CDR3aa: CAIKSAGGAGTEAFF; CDR3nt: TGTGCCATAAAGTCCGCAGGGGGCGCGGGCACTGAAGCTTTCTTT
j_gene: TRBJ2-7; v_gene: TRBV28; abundance: -; d_gene: TRBD1; CDR3aa: CASSLLQGAEYF; CDR3nt: TGTGCCAGCAGTTTATTGCAGGGGGCAGAGTACTTC
j_gene: TRBJ1-3; v_gene: TRBV7-9; abundance: -; d_gene: TRBD1; CDR3aa: CASSDYLQGDNTIYF; CDR3nt: TGTGCCAGCAGCGATTACCTCCAGGGGGATAACACCATATATTTT
j_gene: TRBJ2-1; v_gene: TRBV29-1; abundance: -; d_gene: TRBD1; CDR3aa: CSGDGQAYNEQFF; CDR3nt: TGCAGCGGTGACGGACAGGCTTACAATGAGCAGTTCTTC
j_gene: TRBJ1-1; v_gene: TRBV18; abundance: -; d_gene: -; CDR3aa: CASSPRRQSNTEAFF; CDR3nt: TGTGCCAGCTCACCACGCCGTCAGTCGAACACTGAAGCTTTCTTT
j_gene: TRBJ1-2; v_gene: TRBV19; abundance: -; d_gene: TRBD1; CDR3aa: CASRDRVNYGYTF; CDR3nt: TGTGCCAGTAGGGACAGGGTTAATTATGGCTACACCTTC